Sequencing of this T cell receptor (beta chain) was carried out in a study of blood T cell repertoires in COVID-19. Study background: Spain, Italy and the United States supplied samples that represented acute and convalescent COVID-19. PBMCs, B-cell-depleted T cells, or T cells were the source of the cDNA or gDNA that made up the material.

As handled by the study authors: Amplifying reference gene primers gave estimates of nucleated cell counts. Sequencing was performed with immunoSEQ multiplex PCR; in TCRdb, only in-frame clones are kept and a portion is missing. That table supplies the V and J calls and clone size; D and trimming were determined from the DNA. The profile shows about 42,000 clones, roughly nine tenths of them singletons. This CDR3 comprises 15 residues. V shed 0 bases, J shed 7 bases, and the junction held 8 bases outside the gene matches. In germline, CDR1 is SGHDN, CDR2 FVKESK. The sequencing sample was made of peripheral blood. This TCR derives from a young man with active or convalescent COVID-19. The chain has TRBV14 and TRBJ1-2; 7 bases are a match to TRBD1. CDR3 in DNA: TGTGCCAGCAGCCAAGAACCCACAGGGGCTCGTGGCTACACCTTC. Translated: CASSQEPTGARGYTF.